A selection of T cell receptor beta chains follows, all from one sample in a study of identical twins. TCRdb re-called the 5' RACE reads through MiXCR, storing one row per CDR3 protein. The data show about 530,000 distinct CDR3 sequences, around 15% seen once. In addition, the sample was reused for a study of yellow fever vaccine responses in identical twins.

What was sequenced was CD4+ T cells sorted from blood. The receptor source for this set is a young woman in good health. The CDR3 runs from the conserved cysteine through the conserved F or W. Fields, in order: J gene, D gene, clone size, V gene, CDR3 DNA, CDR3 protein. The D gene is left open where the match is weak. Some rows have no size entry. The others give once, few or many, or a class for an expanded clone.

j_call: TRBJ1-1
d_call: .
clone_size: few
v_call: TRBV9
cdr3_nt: TGTGCCAGCAGCGTAGCCCCCGAAGGTTCGACTGAAGCTTTCTTT
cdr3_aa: CASSVAPEGSTEAFF

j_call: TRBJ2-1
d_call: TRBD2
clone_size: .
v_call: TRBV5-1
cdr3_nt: TGCGCCAGCTCGGGACTAGCGGGACCGATAAATGAGCAGTTCTTC
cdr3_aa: CASSGLAGPINEQFF

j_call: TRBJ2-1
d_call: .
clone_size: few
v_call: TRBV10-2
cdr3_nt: TGCGCCAGCAGTGTCCCCAGCGGGACATGGAATGAGCAGTTCTTC
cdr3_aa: CASSVPSGTWNEQFF

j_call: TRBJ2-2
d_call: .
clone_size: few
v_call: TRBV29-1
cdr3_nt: TGCAGCGTGCGACTAACCCAAACCGGGGAGCTGTTTTTT
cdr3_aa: CSVRLTQTGELFF

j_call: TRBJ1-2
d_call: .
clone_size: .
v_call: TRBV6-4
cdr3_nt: TGTGCCAGCAGCGACACAGGGTTTGGCTACACCTTC
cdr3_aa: CASSDTGFGYTF

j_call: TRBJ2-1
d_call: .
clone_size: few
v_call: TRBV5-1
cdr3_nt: TGCGCCAGCAGCTTTCTGGGCAGCCAGAACAATGAGCAGTTCTTC
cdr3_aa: CASSFLGSQNNEQFF

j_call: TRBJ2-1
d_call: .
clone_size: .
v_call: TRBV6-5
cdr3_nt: TGTGCCAGCAGTTACGGGCTAGACTACAATGAGCAGTTCTTC
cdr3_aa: CASSYGLDYNEQFF

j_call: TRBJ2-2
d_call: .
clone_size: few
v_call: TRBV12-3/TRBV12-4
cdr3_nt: TGTGCCAGCAGTTTAATCCCCAGCACCGGGGAGCTGTTTTTT
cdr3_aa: CASSLIPSTGELFF

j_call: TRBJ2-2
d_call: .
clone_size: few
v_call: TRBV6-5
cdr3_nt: TGTGCCAGCAGTTACTCCAGGGGTGGAACCGGGGAGCTGTTTTTT
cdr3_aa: CASSYSRGGTGELFF

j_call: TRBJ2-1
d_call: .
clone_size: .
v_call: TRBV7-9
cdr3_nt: TGTGCCAGCAGCTTATGGCCAGCGGGACAAATCAATGAGCAGTTATTC
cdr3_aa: CASSLWPAGQINEQLF

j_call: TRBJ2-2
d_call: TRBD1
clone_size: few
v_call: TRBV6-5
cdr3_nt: TGTGCCAGCAGTTACAGGAGAGGGGGCCACGGGGAGCTGTTTTTT
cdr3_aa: CASSYRRGGHGELFF

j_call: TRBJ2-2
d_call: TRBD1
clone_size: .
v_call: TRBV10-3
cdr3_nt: TGTGCCATCAGCAGGACAGGCGGCGGGGAGCTGTTTTTT
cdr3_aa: CAISRTGGGELFF

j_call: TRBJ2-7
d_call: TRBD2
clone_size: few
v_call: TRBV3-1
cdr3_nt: TGTGCCAGCAGCCAAGGGTTAGCGGGAGTTAGCGAGCAGTACTTC
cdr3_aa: CASSQGLAGVSEQYF

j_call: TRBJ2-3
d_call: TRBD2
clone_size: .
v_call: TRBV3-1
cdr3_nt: TGTGCCAGCAGCCAAGATAAGACGGGAGGACGAGATACGCAGTATTTT
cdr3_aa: CASSQDKTGGRDTQYF

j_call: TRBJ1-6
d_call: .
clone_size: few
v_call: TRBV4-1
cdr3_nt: TGCGCCAGCAGCCCGCGCAGCGATTCACCCCTCCACTTT
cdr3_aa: CASSPRSDSPLHF

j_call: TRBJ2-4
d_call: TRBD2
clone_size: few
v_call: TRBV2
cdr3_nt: TGTGCCAGCATGGGACTAGCGGGGGGTCAAGCCAAAAACATTCAGTACTTC
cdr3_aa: CASMGLAGGQAKNIQYF

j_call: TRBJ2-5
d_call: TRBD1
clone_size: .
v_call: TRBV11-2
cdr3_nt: TGTGCCAGCAGCTTATTGTCGGGTGGGGGACAGGGGGGAAGGGAGACCCAGTACTTC
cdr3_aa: CASSLLSGGGQGGRETQYF

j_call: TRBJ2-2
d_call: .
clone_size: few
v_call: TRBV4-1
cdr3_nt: TGCGCCAGCAGCCAGAGAGGCAGAGAAGCGAACACCGGGGAGCTGTTTTTT
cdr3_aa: CASSQRGREANTGELFF

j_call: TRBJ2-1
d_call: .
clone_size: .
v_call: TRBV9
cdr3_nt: TGTGCCAGCAGCCGGGCTAGCGGTAATATACAGGGGGAGCAGTTCTTC
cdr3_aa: CASSRASGNIQGEQFF

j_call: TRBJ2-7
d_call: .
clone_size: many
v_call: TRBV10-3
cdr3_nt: TGTGCCATCTCTGGGACGTCGCCGGGGGAGCAGTACTTC
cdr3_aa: CAISGTSPGEQYF

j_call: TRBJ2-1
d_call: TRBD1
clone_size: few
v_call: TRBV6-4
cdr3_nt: TGTGCCAGCAGTGTCTTCAAGGGGGCCAATGAGCAGTTCTTC
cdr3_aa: CASSVFKGANEQFF

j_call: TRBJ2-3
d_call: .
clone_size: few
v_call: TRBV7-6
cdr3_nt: TGTGCCAGCAGCTCAAGACTCAGTGATACGCAGTATTTT
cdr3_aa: CASSSRLSDTQYF

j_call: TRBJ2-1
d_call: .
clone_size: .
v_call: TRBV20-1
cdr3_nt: TGCAGTGCTCGACGGGCCTCCTACAATGAGCAGTTCTTC
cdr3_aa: CSARRASYNEQFF

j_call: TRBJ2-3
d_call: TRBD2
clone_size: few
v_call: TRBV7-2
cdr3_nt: TGTGCCAGCAGCTTGTCCGGGAGGGTAGATACGCAGTATTTT
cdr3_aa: CASSLSGRVDTQYF

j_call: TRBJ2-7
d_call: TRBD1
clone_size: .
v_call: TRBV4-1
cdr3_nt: TGCGCCAGCAGCCGGCCGACAGGGCCCAACTCCTACGAGCAGTACTTC
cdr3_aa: CASSRPTGPNSYEQYF

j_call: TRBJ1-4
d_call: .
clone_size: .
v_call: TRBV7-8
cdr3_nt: TGTGCCAGCAGCCCCCCCAGGGCTTCTAATGAAAAACTGTTTTTT
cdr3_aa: CASSPPRASNEKLFF

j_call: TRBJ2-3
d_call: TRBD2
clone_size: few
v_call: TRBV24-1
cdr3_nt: TGTGCCACCAGTGAGGCCCCGGGACTAGCGGTTAGCACAGATACGCAGTATTTT
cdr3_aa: CATSEAPGLAVSTDTQYF

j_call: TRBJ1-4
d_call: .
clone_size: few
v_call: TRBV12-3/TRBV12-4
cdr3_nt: TGTGCCAGCAGACGGAATAATGAAAAACTGTTTTTT
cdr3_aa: CASRRNNEKLFF

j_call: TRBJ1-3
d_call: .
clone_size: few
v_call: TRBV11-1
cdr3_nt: TGTGCCAGCAGCTTAGCGGCGACAGCGCGTGGTGCTGGAAACACCATATATTTT
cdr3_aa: CASSLAATARGAGNTIYF

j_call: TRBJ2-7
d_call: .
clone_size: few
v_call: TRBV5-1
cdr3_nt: TGCGCCAGCAGCCCGGCTCAGTCCTACGAGCAGTACTTC
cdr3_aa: CASSPAQSYEQYF

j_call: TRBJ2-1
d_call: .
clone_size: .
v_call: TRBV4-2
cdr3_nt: TGTGCCAGCAGCCAAGATTGGGCCTTTAACAATGAGCAGTTCTTC
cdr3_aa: CASSQDWAFNNEQFF

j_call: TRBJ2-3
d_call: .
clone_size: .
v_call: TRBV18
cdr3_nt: TGTGCCAGCTCACCACGGGTGGAGGATACGCAGTATTTT
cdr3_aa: CASSPRVEDTQYF

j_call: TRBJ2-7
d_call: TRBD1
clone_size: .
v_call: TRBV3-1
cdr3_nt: TGTGCCAGCAGCCCGTACAGGGGGCTCGAGCAGTACTTC
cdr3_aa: CASSPYRGLEQYF

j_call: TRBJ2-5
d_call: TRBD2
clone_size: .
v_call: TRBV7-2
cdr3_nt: TGTGCCAGCAGCTTAGCGGCTAGCGGGGGGGCCATTGGGACCCAGTACTTC
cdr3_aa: CASSLAASGGAIGTQYF

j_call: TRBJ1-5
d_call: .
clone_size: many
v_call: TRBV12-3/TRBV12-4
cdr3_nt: TGTGCCAGCAGCCACGACAGGTCTAGCAATCAGCCCCAGCATTTT
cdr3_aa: CASSHDRSSNQPQHF

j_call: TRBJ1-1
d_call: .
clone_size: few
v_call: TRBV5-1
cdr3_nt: TGCGCCAGCAGCTCGGGGGCCCGGGGCACTGAAGCTTTCTTT
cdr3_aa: CASSSGARGTEAFF

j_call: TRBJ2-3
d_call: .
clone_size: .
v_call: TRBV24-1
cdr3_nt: TGTGCCACCAGTGACCCAGGACCCTTGACGCAGTATTTT
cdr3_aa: CATSDPGPLTQYF

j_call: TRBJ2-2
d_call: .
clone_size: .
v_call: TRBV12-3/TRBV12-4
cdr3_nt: TGTGCCAGCTCTCCCGGAGGGGGTACCGGGGAGCTGTTTTTT
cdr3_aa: CASSPGGGTGELFF

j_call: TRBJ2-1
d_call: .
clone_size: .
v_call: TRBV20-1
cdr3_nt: TGCAGTGCTAGAGCTGGAGTACTAAATGAGCAGTTCTTC
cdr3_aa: CSARAGVLNEQFF

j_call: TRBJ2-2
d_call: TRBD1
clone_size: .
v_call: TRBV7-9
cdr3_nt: TGTGCCAGCAGCCTCGACAGGGTACGAACCGGGGAGCTGTTTTTT
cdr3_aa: CASSLDRVRTGELFF

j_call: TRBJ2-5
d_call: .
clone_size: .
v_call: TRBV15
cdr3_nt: TGTGCCACCAGCGCGGACCCAATACAAGAGACCCAGTACTTC
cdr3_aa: CATSADPIQETQYF

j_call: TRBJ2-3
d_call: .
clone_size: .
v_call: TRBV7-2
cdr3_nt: TGTGCCATCAGCCAGGGACTCTCAGTAGATACGCAGTATTTT
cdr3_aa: CAISQGLSVDTQYF

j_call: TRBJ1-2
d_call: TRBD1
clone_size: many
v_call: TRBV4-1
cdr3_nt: TGCGCCAGCAGCCAACCACGGACAGGGGACTATGGCTACACCTTC
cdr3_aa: CASSQPRTGDYGYTF

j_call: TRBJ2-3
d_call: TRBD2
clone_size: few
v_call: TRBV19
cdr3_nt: TGTGCCAGTCGGGAGGTGGGGACAGATACGCAGTATTTT
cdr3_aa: CASREVGTDTQYF

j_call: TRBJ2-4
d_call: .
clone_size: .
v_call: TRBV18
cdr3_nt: TGTGCCAGCTCACGGGGCGGAGAGGGGGTGTACGCCAAAAACATTCAGTACTTC
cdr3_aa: CASSRGGEGVYAKNIQYF

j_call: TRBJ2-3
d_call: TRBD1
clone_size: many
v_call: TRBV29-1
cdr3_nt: TGCAGCGTTGGAAGGCAGGGGGCTTCAGATACGCAGTATTTT
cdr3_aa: CSVGRQGASDTQYF